Sequencing of this T cell receptor beta chain was carried out in a study of somatic mutations in T cells in chronic GVHD (dated by TCRdb to about 2020). Remarks on this clone: Its antigen specificity is not known. There are no base qualities to consult, and no much larger clone falls within one base.

Trimming takes 2 bases from V and 10 bases from J, and the germline ends sit 10 bases apart. Counted from cysteine to phenylalanine, this CDR3 has 12 amino acids. Only the CDR3 region is kept as DNA, spanning 36 bases read in frame from base 1. Based on the germline V gene, the CDR1 and CDR2 sequences are SGHTA and FQGNSA. Isolated genomic DNA was used for TCRbeta deep sequencing. The immunoSEQ assay, provided as a commercial service, was used for both TCRbeta CDR3 sequencing and the initial data processing. In the source study's methods: Reads were demultiplexed, adapter and primer sequences were trimmed, similar clones were merged through frequency-ratio clustering, and V, D, J genes were annotated using IMGT. Drawn from immuneACCESS, this table holds only the in-frame rearrangements with V and J called that TCRdb kept. Clones are partly lost; checked studies trace under half to an unresolved V gene and leave the rest unexplained. The DNA gave D and trimming, while V, J and clone size come from that table. In all, the sample holds roughly 15,000 clones, and approximately 80% of those were seen once. The top ten hold 32% of the sample.

For sorting, cells were stained with anti-CD3, anti-CD4, anti-CD8 and a Vbeta20 antibody from the IOTest Beta Mark kit and sorted on a FACSAria III to a purity above 99%. Mononuclear cells were isolated by Ficoll-Paque PLUS density gradient centrifugation from peripheral blood that had been collected in sodium heparin tubes. Before TCRbeta deep sequencing, the CD4+ Vbeta20+, CD4+ Vbeta20-, and CD8+ T cell fractions were FACS-sorted. The material sequenced was Vbeta20-negative CD4+ T cells from blood. Taken with the paper, the label for cell subset or site translates to: CD4+ T cells sorted as TCR Vbeta20 negative by flow cytometry. This receptor was obtained from a male patient aged 50 to 60 with chronic graft-versus-host disease. In patients who had a transplant, some T cells may come from the graft donor. The chain uses TRBV7-2 and TRBJ2-3, with the D gene not clear enough to name. The nucleotide sequence is given as TGTGCCAGCAGCTTATCTCCCCCTCCGCAGTATTTT. It is translated as CASSLSPPPQYF.